These 27 T cell receptor beta chains were all obtained from the same sample, sequenced in a study of T-cell reconstitution after alpha-beta-depleted transplantation in children. The TCRbeta library incorporated unique molecular identifiers. TCRdb passed the PCR reads through MiXCR, listing each CDR3 protein once. The sample holds around 600,000 distinct CDR3 sequences, around 17% seen once. The source was PBMCs from the stem cell graft donor, collected from the stem cell graft. Receptors originate from a human donor who donated a stem cell graft to a child with acute myeloid leukemia.

There are a few counts of this clonotype. This chain connects TRBV7-2 to TRBJ1-5; D unclear. From germline, CDR1 is SGHTA and CDR2 FQGNSA. The CDR3 runs to 16 residues. V lost 3 bases to trimming and J lost 6 bases, with 18 bases between them. The CDR3 here is CASSFATIQLGQPQHF. The CDR3 DNA reads as TGTGCCAGCAGCTTCGCGACGATACAGTTGGGTCAGCCCCAGCATTTT.

This clonotype was seen repeatedly, ten times or more. This chain connects TRBV20-1 to TRBJ1-1; 7 nucleotides agree with TRBD1. V lost 1 base, J lost 2 bases, and 7 bases stayed unmatched. The V gene's germline CDR1 is DFQATT and CDR2 SNEGSKA (reference sequence). The length of the CDR3 is 15 residues. The chain's CDR3 is CSARASGTVNTEAFF. CDR3 bases: TGCAGTGCTAGAGCAAGCGGGACAGTTAACACTGAAGCTTTCTTT.

This clonotype was detected only a few times. The rearrangement joins TRBV20-1 to TRBJ2-4; D tentatively reads TRBD1 or TRBD2 (6 bases each). V was clipped by 6 bases and J by 1 base, with 22 bases between them. CDR3 length: 17 amino acids. Germline lookup yields CDR1 DFQATT and CDR2 SNEGSKA (reference sequence). The chain's CDR3 is CSARRGGTGRAKNIQYF. The CDR3 coding sequence is TGCAGTGCAAGGCGAGGGGGAACAGGGAGGGCCAAAAACATTCAGTACTTC.

The chain combines TRBV7-9 with TRBJ2-7; D is possibly TRBD2 (6 bases). The CDR3 consists of 14 residues. V gave up 5 bases and J gave up 5 bases, with 16 bases separating them. Germline values: CDR1 SEHNR, CDR2 FQNEAQ (reference sequence). This CDR3 is CASSPRAGPHEQYV. For the CDR3, the DNA is TGTGCCAGCAGCCCCCGTGCGGGGCCCCACGAGCAGTACGTC.

This clonotype was observed at least ten times. V and J are TRBV15 and TRBJ2-3; D unresolved. The V gene's germline CDR1 is LNHNV and CDR2 YYDKDF (reference sequence). V was clipped by 3 bases and J by 5 bases, with 15 bases between them. The length of the CDR3 is 15 residues. The CDR3 nucleotides are TGTGCCACCAGCAGCCCGCCCCGCAAGGGAGATACGCAGTATTTT. This sequence encodes CATSSPPRKGDTQYF.

This clonotype was counted at least ten times. This chain links TRBV29-1 with TRBJ2-5; maybe TRBD2 (7 bases). The CDR3 has 15 amino acids. The ends were cut back, 6 bases at V and 0 bases at J, with 17 bases in the middle. Germline V gene sequence: CDR1 SQVTM, CDR2 ANQGSEA. The CDR3 sequence is CSVYRDAGDQETQYF. The CDR3 DNA reads TGCAGCGTGTACAGGGATGCGGGGGACCAAGAGACCCAGTACTTC.

This clonotype was picked up a small number of times. The gene calls are TRBV7-2 and TRBJ2-7, with 11 bases that match TRBD2. The germline V gene encodes CDR1 SGHTA and CDR2 FQGNSA. The CDR3 sequence is 15 residues long. The V and J ends lost 4 bases and 6 bases, in that order; junction bases with no gene match: 8. The CDR3 nucleotides read TGTGCCAGCAGCTCCAGACTAGCGGGGCAGTTCGAGCAGTACTTC. It translates to CASSSRLAGQFEQYF.

This clonotype was observed at least ten times. The chain uses TRBV20-1 and TRBJ1-2, with a possible D match to TRBD1 (5 bases). Trimming removed 1 base from V and 4 bases from J, with 22 bases in between. Germline assignment: CDR1 DFQATT and CDR2 SNEGSKA (reference sequence). The CDR3 sequence is 17 residues long. CDR3 amino acids: CSARGVGGVGDVYGYTF. DNA of the CDR3: TGCAGTGCTAGAGGGGTAGGAGGGGTAGGGGACGTCTATGGCTACACCTTC.

This clonotype was found many times. The rearrangement uses TRBV10-3 and TRBJ2-3; D unclear. Germline CDR1 reads ENHRY; CDR2 reads SYGVKD. The CDR3 loop spans 13 amino acids. Trimming stripped 2 bases from V and 2 bases from J, with 5 bases between. DNA of the CDR3: TGTGCCATCAGTGAGGGCGACACAGATACGCAGTATTTT. This translates into CAISEGDTDTQYF.

This clonotype was recorded at least ten times. V and J are TRBV29-1 and TRBJ2-1; 11 positions agree with TRBD1. Germline V lookup: CDR1 SQVTM, CDR2 ANQGSEA. The CDR3 length is 14 residues. Trimming at V came to 3 bases and at J to 7 bases, leaving 5 bases not matched to a gene. The CDR3 coding sequence is TGCAGCGTTGAGGGGACAGGGGGGTGGAATGAGCAGTTCTTC. Encoded protein: CSVEGTGGWNEQFF.

The table lists this clonotype with a few counts. V gene TRBV5-4 combines with J gene TRBJ2-5, with 12 bases aligning to TRBD2. Per the germline V gene, CDR1 is SGHNT and CDR2 is YYREEE (reference sequence). This CDR3 region has 16 residues. Trimming at V came to 4 bases and at J to 4 bases, leaving 8 bases not matched to a gene. The chain's CDR3 is CASSRRLAGVGETQYF. CDR3 DNA: TGTGCCAGCAGCCGACGACTAGCGGGGGTAGGAGAGACCCAGTACTTC.

In the case of this clonotype: A much larger clonotype is one base distant, so this may be a read error. J is TRBJ1-2 and V is TRBV28, with a tentative D call TRBD1 (5 bases). CDR1 MDHEN and CDR2 SYDVKM come from the germline V gene. CDR3 length: 13 amino acids. Trimming removed 7 bases at V and 2 bases at J, with 11 bases between. DNA of the CDR3: TGTGCCAGCAATCCGAGACAGAACTATGGCTACACCTTC. Translated: CASNPRQNYGYTF.

There are many counts of this clonotype. V gene TRBV7-2 combines with J gene TRBJ1-4; D uncertain. This CDR3 comprises 12 residues. CDR1 and CDR2 (germline): SGHTA, FQGNSA. Trimming removed 5 bases from V and 7 bases from J, with 8 bases in between. CDR3 residues: CASSLSTEKLFF. CDR3 nucleotide sequence: TGTGCCAGCAGCCTATCAACTGAAAAACTGTTTTTT.

V usage is TRBV12-3 or TRBV12-4 and J usage is TRBJ1-5; TRBD1 matches 7 bases. V was pared by 6 bases and J by 0 bases, with 11 bases of the junction left unmatched. The CDR3 is made up of 17 amino acids. CDR3 DNA sequence: TGTGCCAGCAGATTAACCGGGGACAGATATAGCAATCAGCCCCAGCATTTT. Amino acids: CASRLTGDRYSNQPQHF.

This chain uses TRBV10-2 with TRBJ2-2; no clear D gene. CDR3 length equals 12 residues. V gave up 3 bases and J gave up 6 bases, with 5 bases separating them. Germline CDR1 WSHSY, CDR2 SAAADI. This CDR3 reads CASSELAGELFF. The DNA of the CDR3 is TGCGCCAGCAGTGAACTGGCCGGGGAGCTGTTTTTT.

The rearrangement joins TRBV24-1 to TRBJ2-6; no reliable D call. Trimming took 10 bases from V and 3 from J, leaving 9 bases between them. Germline CDR1 KGHDR, CDR2 SFDVKD. This CDR3 has 13 residues. CDR3 protein: CATLIGGANVLTF. The CDR3 DNA sequence: TGTGCCACGTTGATTGGTGGGGCCAACGTCCTGACTTTC.

Points on this clonotype: It may be a read error: a sequence one base away is much more abundant. The CDR3 ends on some other residue instead of the conserved phenylalanine or tryptophan, so this is likely a read error. In DNA, the CDR3 is TGCAGTGCTAGAGGACAGGGTATCTACAATGAGCAGTTCTAC. Translating gives CSARGQGIYNEQFY. V gene TRBV20-1 combines with J gene TRBJ2-1; TRBD1 matches 7 bases. This CDR3 is 14 amino acids long. Germline CDR1 is DFQATT and CDR2 is SNEGSKA (reference sequence). V gave up 1 base and J gave up 3 bases; unmatched junction bases: 3.

There are many counts of this clonotype. J is TRBJ1-1 and V is TRBV6-5; TRBD1 is a possible D gene (5 bases). The CDR3 sequence is 14 residues long. The ends were cut back, 0 bases at V and 8 bases at J, with 13 bases in the middle. Germline V lookup: CDR1 MNHEY, CDR2 SVGAGI. CDR3 DNA sequence: TGTGCCAGCAGTTACTCGACGGGGGGGAGGGAAGCTTTCTTT. As protein: CASSYSTGGREAFF.

The J gene is TRBJ2-1, the V gene TRBV5-1, with TRBD1 identical over 7 bases. The ends lost 5 bases at V and 10 bases at J; junction bases unmatched: 9. Germline lookup yields CDR1 SGHRS and CDR2 YFSETQ. The CDR3 consists of 13 residues. Written as DNA, the CDR3 is TGCGCCAGCAGTGGGGACAGAGTCGGGGAGCAGTTCTTC. Protein: CASSGDRVGEQFF.

The chain combines TRBV12-3 or TRBV12-4 with TRBJ2-6; 7 bases are a match to TRBD2. CDR3 length equals 15 residues. Trimming cost V 3 bases and J 5 bases; bases outside gene matches: 4. The CDR3 loop reads CASSLGGTWANVLTF. CDR3 sequence (DNA): TGTGCCAGCAGTTTGGGAGGGACTTGGGCCAACGTCCTGACTTTC.

There are many counts of this clonotype. The rearrangement joins TRBV20-1 to TRBJ1-5; D may be TRBD1 (5 bases). The length of the CDR3 is 15 residues. V lost 6 bases and J lost 0, with 15 bases in between. Germline V gene data show CDR1 as DFQATT and CDR2 as SNEGSKA (reference sequence). The CDR3 nucleotides read TGCAGTGCCCCATGGGGGGGGGATAGCAATCAGCCCCAGCATTTT. Protein: CSAPWGGDSNQPQHF.

This clonotype was recorded many times. This rearrangement joins TRBV6-6 to TRBJ1-2, with D perhaps TRBD1 (5 bases). CDR3 size: 12 residues. From germline, CDR1 is MNHNY and CDR2 SVGAGI (reference sequence). Trimming took off 11 bases at V and 4 bases at J, with 14 bases between the two ends. The DNA of the CDR3 is TGTGCCGCAAGTCAGGGAGTCTATGGCTACACCTTC. It specifies CAASQGVYGYTF.

This clonotype was seen repeatedly, ten times or more. The gene calls are TRBV20-1 and TRBJ2-5; D is unclear. The germline V and J ends were trimmed by 4 bases and 3 bases, with 21 bases remaining between them. In germline, CDR1 is DFQATT, CDR2 SNEGSKA (reference sequence). This CDR3 is built from 16 residues. The CDR3 here is CSAILPLPIKEETQYF. In DNA form, the CDR3 reads TGCAGTGCTATCCTCCCCCTACCAATCAAGGAAGAGACCCAGTACTTC.

This clonotype was recorded at least ten times. V gene TRBV29-1 combines with J gene TRBJ2-1, with D possibly TRBD1 on 6 matching bases. Trimming cost V 0 bases and J 0 bases, with 9 bases left between them. Germline V gene data show CDR1 as SQVTM and CDR2 as ANQGSEA. This CDR3 has 15 amino acids. The CDR3 loop reads CSVEDRGGSYNEQFF. Here the CDR3 DNA reads TGCAGCGTTGAAGATAGAGGGGGCTCCTACAATGAGCAGTTCTTC.

This clonotype has just a few counts. The junction does not match germline at one end; this may be a read error. The V and J genes are TRBV6-5 and TRBJ1-6; a weak D match, TRBD1 (5 bases). Germline V gives CDR1 MNHEY, CDR2 SVGAGI. The CDR3 extends over 16 amino acids. CDR3 nucleotide sequence: TGTGCCAGCAGCTACTGGGGGGGAAGGGAAAGTTCACCCCTCCACTTT. This encodes CASSYWGGRESSPLHF.

This clonotype was counted a few times. The rearrangement joins TRBV7-3 to TRBJ2-1; 8 bases fit TRBD2. There are 15 residues in the CDR3. Trimming cost V 0 bases and J 5 bases; bases outside gene matches: 3. Germline-derived CDR1 and CDR2 are SGHTA and FQGTGA. The CDR3 is CASSLTGGGNNEQFF. CDR3 in DNA: TGTGCCAGCAGCTTAACAGGCGGGGGGAACAATGAGCAGTTCTTC.

In its sample, this clonotype was seen many times. V gene TRBV9 combines with J gene TRBJ2-1, with TRBD2 as a possible D gene (6 bases). This CDR3 spans 13 amino acids. The V end lost 10 bases, the J end lost 9 bases, and 20 bases lay between the germline ends. The germline V gene has CDR1 SGDLS and CDR2 YYNGEE. This CDR3 is CAGGVTSESEQFF. The CDR3 coding sequence is TGTGCCGGAGGGGTTACCTCGGAGAGTGAGCAGTTCTTC.